These T cell receptor beta chains were read from a single sample in a study of cytomegalovirus exposure and HLA in healthy donors. Some clones are missing from TCRdb's copy, which holds only in-frame ones; the method was immunoSEQ multiplex PCR. Counted here are roughly 150,000 clones, roughly 89% occurring once; the ten biggest clones make up 4% to 5%. Source material: PBMCs. The receptor source for this set is a man between 18 and 35 years old in good health and CMV-seropositive. Both conserved end residues are part of each CDR3. Each record gives: CDR3 DNA, CDR3 protein, clone size, V gene, J gene, D gene. The D gene is left open where the match is weak. Size is omitted from some rows. Given values are once, few, many or a class for expanded clones.

cdr3_nt: TGTGCCAGCAGTACTATCTACGAGCAGTACTTC
cdr3_aa: CASSTIYEQYF
clone_size: few
v_call: TRBV28
j_call: TRBJ2-7
d_call: -

cdr3_nt: TGTGCCAGCAGCCAAGTTGGGACTAGCGGGAGTTACCGAGGCAATGAGCAGTTCTTC
cdr3_aa: CASSQVGTSGSYRGNEQFF
clone_size: -
v_call: TRBV4-2
j_call: TRBJ2-1
d_call: TRBD2

cdr3_nt: TGTGCCAGCAGCGTAGAACAGAGCACTGAAGCTTTCTTT
cdr3_aa: CASSVEQSTEAFF
clone_size: -
v_call: TRBV11-1
j_call: TRBJ1-1
d_call: -

cdr3_nt: TGTGCCAGCAGTGAACCAGGGACAGTCGATAACAATGAGCAGTTCTTC
cdr3_aa: CASSEPGTVDNNEQFF
clone_size: once
v_call: TRBV25-1
j_call: TRBJ2-1
d_call: TRBD1

cdr3_nt: TGTGCCAGCAACGAAAACACTGCAGGGGCCTACGGCTACACCTTC
cdr3_aa: CASNENTAGAYGYTF
clone_size: -
v_call: TRBV5-4
j_call: TRBJ1-2
d_call: -

cdr3_nt: TGTGCCAGCAGGGCTCTAGCGGGAGCTCTGGTAGATACGCAGTATTTT
cdr3_aa: CASRALAGALVDTQYF
clone_size: -
v_call: TRBV27
j_call: TRBJ2-3
d_call: TRBD2

cdr3_nt: TGTGCCAGCACCCTAGGGGGGGGTGGAGGGGGCTACGAGCAGTACTTC
cdr3_aa: CASTLGGGGGGYEQYF
clone_size: -
v_call: TRBV28
j_call: TRBJ2-7
d_call: -

cdr3_nt: TGTGCCAGTATTGGGGCGTACGAGCAGTACTTC
cdr3_aa: CASIGAYEQYF
clone_size: -
v_call: TRBV19
j_call: TRBJ2-7
d_call: -

cdr3_nt: TGTGCCAGCAGTTATTTACAGGACCAGGTCTATGGCTACACCTTC
cdr3_aa: CASSYLQDQVYGYTF
clone_size: -
v_call: TRBV6-5
j_call: TRBJ1-2
d_call: -

cdr3_nt: TGTGCCAGCAGCTTGTTCTCGGGACAGGGTGTAAATACGCAGTATTTT
cdr3_aa: CASSLFSGQGVNTQYF
clone_size: -
v_call: TRBV5-6
j_call: TRBJ2-3
d_call: TRBD1

cdr3_nt: TGCGCCAGCAGCTTGAATCTAGCGGGAGCGAAAGGTGGAGATACGCAGTATTTT
cdr3_aa: CASSLNLAGAKGGDTQYF
clone_size: -
v_call: TRBV5-1
j_call: TRBJ2-3
d_call: TRBD2

cdr3_nt: TGTGCCAGCAGTACGACGCAGGTAAACACTGAAGCTTTCTTT
cdr3_aa: CASSTTQVNTEAFF
clone_size: -
v_call: TRBV6-5
j_call: TRBJ1-1
d_call: -